One and the same sample provided the 16 T cell receptor beta chains below, sequenced in a study of CD8 T cells in Susac syndrome. Random-hexamer reverse transcription was applied to roughly 0.5 to 1 ug RNA. TCRdb called the immunoSEQ multiplex PCR reads again in MiXCR, with one record for every CDR3 protein. The repertoire consists of under 550,000 distinct CDR3 sequences, with around 85% occurring once and the leading ten covering 0.12%. Input material: CD8+ T cells from PBMCs. The source of these receptors is a human donor with multiple sclerosis.

V gene TRBV19 combines with J gene TRBJ2-7; 10 positions match TRBD1. Germline V CDR1 and CDR2: LNHDA, SQIVND (reference sequence). V trimming: 3 bases; J trimming: 1 base; junction bases outside the gene matches: 3. The CDR3 loop spans 15 amino acids. The CDR3 protein is CASSIWGQGSYEQYF. In nucleotides, the CDR3 is TGTGCCAGTAGTATCTGGGGACAGGGGTCCTACGAGCAGTACTTC.

This clonotype is a singleton in its sample. The genes are TRBV28 and TRBJ2-7, with 7 bases that match TRBD1. Germline V gives CDR1 MDHEN, CDR2 SYDVKM. The V and J ends lost 1 base and 0 bases, in that order; junction bases with no gene match: 6. This CDR3 has 16 residues. In DNA, the CDR3 is TGTGCCAGCAGTTTATCCCAGGACAGGACCTCCTACGAGCAGTACTTC. Its translation: CASSLSQDRTSYEQYF.

This clonotype occurred a few times. The rearrangement uses TRBV6-1 and TRBJ2-1; D unresolved. Trimming took off 5 bases at V and 4 bases at J, with 9 bases between the two ends. This CDR3 is 13 amino acids long. The germline CDR1 and CDR2 sequences are MNHNS and SASEGT. CDR3 in amino acids: CASSLRSYNEQFF. In DNA form, the CDR3 reads TGTGCCAGCAGTTTGCGGAGTTACAATGAGCAGTTCTTC.

The genes are TRBV12-3 or TRBV12-4 and TRBJ2-5; D is undetermined. The V end lost 3 bases, the J end lost 2 bases, and 16 bases lay between the germline ends. The CDR3 totals 16 residues. The CDR3 region has the DNA TGTGCCAGCAGTTTGGTTGGACGCCGGTGGCAAGAGACCCAGTACTTC. Protein product: CASSLVGRRWQETQYF.

The chain has TRBV6-6 and TRBJ2-1; 10 bases line up with TRBD2. Germline V gives CDR1 MNHNY, CDR2 SVGAGI (reference sequence). J gave up 7 bases and V 6 bases, and 9 bases lay outside the gene matches. This CDR3 has 15 amino acids. CDR3 DNA sequence: TGTGCCAGCAGACCTTTAAGCGGGAGGGCGAATGAGCAGTTCTTC. It codes for CASRPLSGRANEQFF.

This clonotype has a single count. The chain carries TRBV28 and TRBJ2-7; D call uncertain. Germline CDR1 is MDHEN and CDR2 is SYDVKM. V lost 6 bases and J lost 1, with 13 bases in between. The CDR3 length is 14 residues. CDR3 residues: CASRGPPVSYEQYF. For the CDR3, the DNA is TGTGCCAGCAGGGGCCCGCCTGTTTCCTACGAGCAGTACTTC.

This clonotype was detected a few times. The V call is TRBV3-1, the J call TRBJ2-7, with 8 bases lining up with TRBD1. The CDR3 length is 15 residues. The trim removed 2 bases at V and 3 bases at J, leaving 6 bases unmatched. The germline gives CDR1 LGHDT, CDR2 YNNKEL (reference sequence). The CDR3, as DNA: TGTGCCAGCAGCCAACCCGGGACAGGCCGCTACGAGCAGTACTTC. This gives the protein CASSQPGTGRYEQYF.

V gene TRBV6-5 combines with J gene TRBJ1-2; D gene ambiguous. The CDR3 runs 15 residues. CDR1 MNHEY and CDR2 SVGAGI come from the germline V gene. Deletions cut 2 bases from V and 6 bases from J, with 16 bases between. The CDR3 spells CASSYLGPPRNGYTF. CDR3 DNA: TGTGCCAGCAGTTACCTCGGCCCCCCGCGCAATGGCTACACCTTC.

The chain joins TRBV5-1 to TRBJ2-7; D unresolved. This CDR3 contains 15 residues. Germline V gene lookup returns CDR1 SGHRS and CDR2 YFSETQ. Trimming cost V 0 bases and J 2 bases, with 12 bases left between them. The CDR3 coding sequence is TGCGCCAGCAGCTTGGCGCCTAGTGAGGCCTACGAGCAGTACTTC. Translating gives CASSLAPSEAYEQYF.

CDR3 sequence reads: CASSIHRGLRGYEQYF. The CDR3, as DNA: TGTGCCAGCAGCATACATCGGGGCCTACGTGGCTACGAGCAGTACTTC. The rearrangement uses TRBV12-3 or TRBV12-4 and TRBJ2-7, with D perhaps assigned TRBD1 or TRBD2 (5 bases each). This CDR3 spans 16 amino acids. With 6 bases removed from V and 3 bases from J, the gap between germline ends came to 21 bases.

The chain links TRBV4-1 to TRBJ2-2, with D possibly matching TRBD1 (6 bases). Deletions cut 0 bases from V and 3 bases from J, with 8 bases between. The CDR3 loop spans 15 amino acids. Germline assignment: CDR1 MGHRA and CDR2 YSYEKL. The CDR3 sequence: CASSQETGDTGELFF. As DNA, the CDR3 is TGCGCCAGCAGCCAAGAGACAGGAGACACCGGGGAGCTGTTTTTT.

The CDR3 nucleotides are TGTGCCAGCAGCCAAGATCAAGAGCGGAGGGATACAGATACGCAGTATTTT. Translated: CASSQDQERRDTDTQYF. The gene calls are TRBV14 and TRBJ2-3; TRBD2 is a possible D gene (6 bases). The CDR3 consists of 17 residues. V lost 0 bases, J lost 3 bases, and 16 bases lay in between. Germline CDR1 and CDR2: SGHDN and FVKESK.

The genes are TRBV5-1 and TRBJ1-1; 9 bases are a match to TRBD1. The CDR3 contains 19 residues. The ends lost 2 bases at V and 8 bases at J; junction bases unmatched: 22. CDR1 is SGHRS and CDR2 is YFSETQ in the germline V gene. The CDR3 sequence: CASSFGTGSAMVGSEEAFF. The CDR3, as DNA: TGCGCCAGCAGCTTCGGGACAGGGTCAGCCATGGTGGGGTCCGAAGAAGCTTTCTTT.

This chain joins TRBV10-3 and TRBJ2-7; D is undetermined. Germline V gives CDR1 ENHRY, CDR2 SYGVKD. Trimming took off 4 bases at V and 1 base at J, with 8 bases between the two ends. The CDR3 consists of 13 residues. The CDR3 region has the DNA TGTGCCATCAGTGGTACACGGTCCTACGAGCAGTACTTC. It translates to CAISGTRSYEQYF.

The rearrangement joins TRBV7-4 to TRBJ1-2; no clear D gene. Germline CDR1 and CDR2: SGHVT and SQSDAQ. V gave up 2 bases and J gave up 4 bases, with 8 bases separating them. The CDR3 spans 13 residues. The CDR3 spells CASSLTRIYGYTF. The CDR3 DNA reads TGTGCCAGCAGCTTAACACGGATCTATGGCTACACCTTC.

The chain employs TRBV28 and TRBJ1-1; D unclear. CDR1 and CDR2 (germline): MDHEN, SYDVKM. V lost 4 bases to trimming and J lost 4 bases, with 19 bases between them. The CDR3 spans 16 residues. The CDR3 region is CASSSIITPGSTEAFF. The DNA for the CDR3 is TGTGCCAGCAGTTCCATTATAACCCCGGGGAGCACTGAAGCTTTCTTT. The whole variable domain, filled in from reference TRBV28 and TRBJ1-1, reads DVKVTQSSRYLVKRTGEKVFLECVQDMDHENMFWYRQDPGLGLRLIYFSYDVKMKEKGDIPEGYSVSREKKERFSLILESASTNQTSMYLCASSSIITPGSTEAFFGQGTRLTVV.